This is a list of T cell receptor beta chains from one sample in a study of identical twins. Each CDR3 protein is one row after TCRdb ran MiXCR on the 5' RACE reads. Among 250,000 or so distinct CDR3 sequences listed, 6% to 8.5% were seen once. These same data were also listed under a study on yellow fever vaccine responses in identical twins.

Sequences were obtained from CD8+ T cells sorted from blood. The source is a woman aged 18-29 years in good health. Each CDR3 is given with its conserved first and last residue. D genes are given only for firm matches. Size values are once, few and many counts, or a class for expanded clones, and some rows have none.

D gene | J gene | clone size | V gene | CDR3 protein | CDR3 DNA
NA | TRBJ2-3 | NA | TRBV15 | CATSRSRDSPDTQYF | TGTGCCACCAGCAGAAGTAGGGACTCACCAGATACGCAGTATTTT
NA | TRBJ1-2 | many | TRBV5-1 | CASSFPGDHYGYTF | TGCGCCAGCAGCTTTCCCGGAGATCACTATGGCTACACCTTC
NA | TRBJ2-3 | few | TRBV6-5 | CASSYSPWRARGTDTQYF | TGTGCCAGCAGTTACTCTCCCTGGCGGGCGCGCGGCACAGATACGCAGTATTTT
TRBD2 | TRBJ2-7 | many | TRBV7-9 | CASSLYDGAAGGQCF | TGTGCCAGCAGCTTATATGATGGTGCAGCGGGAGGACAATGTTTC
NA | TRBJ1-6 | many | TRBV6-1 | CASSDRDLYSFYNSPLHF | TGTGCCAGCAGTGACCGGGATCTCTACTCGTTCTATAATTCACCCCTCCACTTT
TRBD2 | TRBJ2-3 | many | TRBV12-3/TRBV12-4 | CASSPRMGGEDTQYF | TGTGCCAGCAGTCCCCGGATGGGGGGGGAAGATACGCAGTATTTT
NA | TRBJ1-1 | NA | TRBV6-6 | CASEQGWNTEAFF | TGTGCCAGCGAACAGGGTTGGAACACTGAAGCTTTCTTT
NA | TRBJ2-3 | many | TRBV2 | CASTADTQYF | TGTGCCAGCACCGCAGATACGCAGTATTTT
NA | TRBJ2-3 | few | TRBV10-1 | CASSESTVTDTQYF | TGCGCCAGCAGTGAGTCGACCGTCACAGATACGCAGTATTTT
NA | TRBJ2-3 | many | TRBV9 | CASSVVGQTQDTQYF | TGTGCCAGCAGCGTAGTTGGACAGACTCAGGATACGCAGTATTTT
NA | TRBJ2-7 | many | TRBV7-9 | CASSPPGASTYEQYF | TGTGCCAGCAGCCCCCCGGGCGCATCGACCTACGAGCAGTACTTC
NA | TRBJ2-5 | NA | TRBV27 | CASSAGLQGGRETQYF | TGTGCCAGCAGCGCGGGGCTACAGGGGGGGCGGGAGACCCAGTACTTC
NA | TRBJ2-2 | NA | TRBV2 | CASSGSGELFF | TGTGCCAGCAGTGGTTCCGGGGAGCTGTTTTTT
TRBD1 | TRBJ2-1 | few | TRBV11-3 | CASSIDRGTGNEQFF | TGTGCCAGCAGCATCGACAGGGGCACAGGGAATGAGCAGTTCTTC
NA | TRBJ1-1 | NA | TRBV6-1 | CASSVHEVRLNTEAFF | TGTGCCAGCAGTGTACATGAGGTCCGGCTAAACACTGAAGCTTTCTTT
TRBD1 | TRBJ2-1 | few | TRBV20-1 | CARRGPSHHEQFF | TGCGCTCGCAGGGGGCCAAGCCACCATGAGCAGTTCTTC
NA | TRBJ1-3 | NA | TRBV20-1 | CSAPRPSSGNTIYF | TGCAGTGCCCCCCGCCCTAGCTCTGGAAACACCATATATTTT
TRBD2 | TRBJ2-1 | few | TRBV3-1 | CASSQEPGLAGVRASNEQFF | TGTGCCAGCAGCCAAGAGCCGGGACTAGCGGGAGTAAGGGCCTCCAATGAGCAGTTCTTC
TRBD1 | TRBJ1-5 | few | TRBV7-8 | CASSLLRDRGSPQHF | TGTGCCAGCAGCTTACTCCGGGACAGGGGATCGCCCCAGCATTTT